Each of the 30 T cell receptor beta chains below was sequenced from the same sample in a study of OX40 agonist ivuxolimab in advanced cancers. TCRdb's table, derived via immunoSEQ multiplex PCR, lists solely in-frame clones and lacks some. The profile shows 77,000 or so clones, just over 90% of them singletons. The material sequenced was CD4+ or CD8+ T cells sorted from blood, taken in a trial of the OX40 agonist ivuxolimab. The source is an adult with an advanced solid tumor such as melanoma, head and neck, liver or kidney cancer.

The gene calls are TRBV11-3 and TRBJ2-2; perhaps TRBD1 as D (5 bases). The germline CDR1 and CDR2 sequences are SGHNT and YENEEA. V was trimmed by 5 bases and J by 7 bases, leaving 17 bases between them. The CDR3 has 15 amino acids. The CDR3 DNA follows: TGTGCCAGCAGCCCCCCCCCAGGGTCTGGCGGGGAGCTGTTTTTT. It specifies CASSPPPGSGGELFF. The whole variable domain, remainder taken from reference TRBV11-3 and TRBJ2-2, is EAGVVQSPRYKIIEKKQPVAFWCNPISGHNTLYWYLQNLGQGPELLIRYENEEAVDDSQLPKDRFSAERLKGVDSTLKIQPAELGDSAVYLCASSPPPGSGGELFFGEGSRLTVL.

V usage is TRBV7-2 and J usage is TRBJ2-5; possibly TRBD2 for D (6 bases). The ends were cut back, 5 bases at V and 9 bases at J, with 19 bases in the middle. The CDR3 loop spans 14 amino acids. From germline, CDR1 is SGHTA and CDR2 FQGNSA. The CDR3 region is CASSAPGERRAQYF. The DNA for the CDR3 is TGTGCCAGCAGCGCTCCGGGGGAAAGGAGGGCCCAGTACTTC. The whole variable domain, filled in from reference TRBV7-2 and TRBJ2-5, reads GAGVSQSPSNKVTEKGKDVELRCDPISGHTALYWYRQSLGQGLEFLIYFQGNSAPDKSGLPSDRFSAERTGGSVSTLTIQRTQQEDSAVYLCASSAPGERRAQYFGPGTRLLVL.

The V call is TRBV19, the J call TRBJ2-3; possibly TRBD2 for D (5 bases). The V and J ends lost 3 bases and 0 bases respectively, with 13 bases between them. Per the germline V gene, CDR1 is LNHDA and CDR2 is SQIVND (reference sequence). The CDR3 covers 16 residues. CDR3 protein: CASSIGGVVSTDTQYF. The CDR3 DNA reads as TGTGCCAGTAGTATCGGAGGCGTCGTTAGCACAGATACGCAGTATTTT.

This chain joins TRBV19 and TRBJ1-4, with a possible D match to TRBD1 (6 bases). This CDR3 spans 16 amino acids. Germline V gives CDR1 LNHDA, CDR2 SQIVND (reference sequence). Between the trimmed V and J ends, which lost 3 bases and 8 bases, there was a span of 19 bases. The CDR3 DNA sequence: TGTGCCAGTAGTATCCTTTGGGACACCGAACAGGAAAAACTGTTTTTT. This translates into CASSILWDTEQEKLFF.

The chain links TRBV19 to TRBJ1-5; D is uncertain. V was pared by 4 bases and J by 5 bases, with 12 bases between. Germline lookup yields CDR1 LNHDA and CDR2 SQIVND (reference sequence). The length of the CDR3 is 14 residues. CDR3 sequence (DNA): TGTGCCAGTAGTACCCGGCCCGGCTATCAGCCCCAGCATTTT. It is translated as CASSTRPGYQPQHF.

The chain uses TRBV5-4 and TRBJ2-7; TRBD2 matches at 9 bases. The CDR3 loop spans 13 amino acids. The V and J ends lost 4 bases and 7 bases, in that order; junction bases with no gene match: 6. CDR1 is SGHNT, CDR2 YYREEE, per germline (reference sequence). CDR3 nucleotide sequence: TGTGCCAGCAGCCGGGGACTAGCTAGGGAGCAGTACTTC. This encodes CASSRGLAREQYF.

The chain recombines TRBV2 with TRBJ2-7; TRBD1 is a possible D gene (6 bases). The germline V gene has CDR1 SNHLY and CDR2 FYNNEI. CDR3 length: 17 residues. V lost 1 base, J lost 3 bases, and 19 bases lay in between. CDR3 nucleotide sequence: TGTGCCAGCAGTGAAGTAGGATTAGGTACAGGGAGCTACGAGCAGTACTTC. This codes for CASSEVGLGTGSYEQYF.

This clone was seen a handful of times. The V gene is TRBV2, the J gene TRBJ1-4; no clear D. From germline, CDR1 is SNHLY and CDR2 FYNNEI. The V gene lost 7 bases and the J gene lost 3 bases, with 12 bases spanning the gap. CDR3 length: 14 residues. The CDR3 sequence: CASIHDTANEKLFF. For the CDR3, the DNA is TGTGCCAGCATTCATGACACTGCTAATGAAAAACTGTTTTTT.

In DNA, the CDR3 is TGCGCCAGCGCCCTCTGGGGGGACCAGGGGACCGGGGAGCTGTTTTTT. This gives the protein CASALWGDQGTGELFF. The chain links TRBV5-1 to TRBJ2-2, with D possibly called TRBD1 or TRBD2 (6 bases each). Germline V gene lookup returns CDR1 SGHRS and CDR2 YFSETQ. The CDR3 consists of 16 residues. V was cut by 7 bases and J by 5 bases, with 21 bases left in between.

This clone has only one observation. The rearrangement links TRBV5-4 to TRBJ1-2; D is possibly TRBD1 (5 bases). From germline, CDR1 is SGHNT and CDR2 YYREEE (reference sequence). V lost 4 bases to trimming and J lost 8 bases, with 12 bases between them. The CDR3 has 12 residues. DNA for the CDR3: TGTGCCAGCAGCCCGATCGGGGCCGGCTACACCTTC. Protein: CASSPIGAGYTF.

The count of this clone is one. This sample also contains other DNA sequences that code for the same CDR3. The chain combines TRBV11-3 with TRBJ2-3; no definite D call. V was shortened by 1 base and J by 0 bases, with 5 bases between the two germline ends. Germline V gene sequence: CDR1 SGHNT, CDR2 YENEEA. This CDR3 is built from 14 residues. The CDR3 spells CASSLVASTDTQYF. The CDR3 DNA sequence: TGTGCCAGCAGCTTAGTCGCTAGCACAGATACGCAGTATTTT.

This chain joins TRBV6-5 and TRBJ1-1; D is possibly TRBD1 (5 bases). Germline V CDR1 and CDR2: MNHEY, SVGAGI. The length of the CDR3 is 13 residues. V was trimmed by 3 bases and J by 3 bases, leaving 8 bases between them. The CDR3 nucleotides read TGTGCCAGCAGTTATGGGACCTACACTGAAGCTTTCTTT. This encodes CASSYGTYTEAFF.

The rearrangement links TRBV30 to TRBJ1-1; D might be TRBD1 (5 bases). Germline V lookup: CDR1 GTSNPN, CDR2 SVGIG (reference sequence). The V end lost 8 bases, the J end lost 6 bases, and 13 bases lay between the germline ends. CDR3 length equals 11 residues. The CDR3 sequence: CALKKGSEAFF. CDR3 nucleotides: TGTGCCCTTAAAAAGGGGTCTGAAGCTTTCTTT.

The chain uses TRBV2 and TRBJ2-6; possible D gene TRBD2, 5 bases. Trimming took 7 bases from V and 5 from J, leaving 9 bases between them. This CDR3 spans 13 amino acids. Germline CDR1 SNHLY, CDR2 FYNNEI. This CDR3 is CASTTDWANVLTF. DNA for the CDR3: TGTGCCAGCACGACGGACTGGGCCAACGTCCTGACTTTC.

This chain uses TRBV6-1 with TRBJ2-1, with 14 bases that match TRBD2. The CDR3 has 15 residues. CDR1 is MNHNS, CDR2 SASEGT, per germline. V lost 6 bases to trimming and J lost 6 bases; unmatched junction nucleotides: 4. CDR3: CASRPGTSGSNEQFF. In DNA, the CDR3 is TGTGCCAGCAGACCCGGGACTAGCGGGAGCAATGAGCAGTTCTTC.

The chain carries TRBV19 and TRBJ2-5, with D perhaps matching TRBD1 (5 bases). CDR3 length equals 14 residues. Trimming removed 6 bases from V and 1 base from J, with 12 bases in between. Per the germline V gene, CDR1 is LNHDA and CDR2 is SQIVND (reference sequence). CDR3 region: CASSKGHPQETQYF. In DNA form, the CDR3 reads TGTGCCAGTAGCAAAGGACATCCCCAAGAGACCCAGTACTTC.

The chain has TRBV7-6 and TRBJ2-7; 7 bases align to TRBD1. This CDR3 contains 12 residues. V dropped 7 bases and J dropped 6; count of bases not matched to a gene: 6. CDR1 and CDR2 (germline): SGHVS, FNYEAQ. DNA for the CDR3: TGTGCCAGCACCCCAGACAGGGTCGAGCAGTACTTC. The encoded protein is CASTPDRVEQYF.

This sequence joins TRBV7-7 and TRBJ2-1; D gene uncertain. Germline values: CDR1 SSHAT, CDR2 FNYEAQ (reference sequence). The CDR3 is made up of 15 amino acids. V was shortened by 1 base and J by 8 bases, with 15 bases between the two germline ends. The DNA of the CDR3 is TGTGCCAGCAGCTTAGGTGATACGGGTTTCGATGAGCAGTTCTTC. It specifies CASSLGDTGFDEQFF.

This chain's CDR3 is CAWSVMNSGGDTQYF. In DNA, the CDR3 is TGTGCCTGGAGTGTAATGAATTCGGGGGGAGATACGCAGTATTTT. The chain recombines TRBV30 with TRBJ2-3, with 7 bases fitting TRBD2. Losses at the gene ends were 0 bases for V and 5 bases for J; bases not matched to a gene: 8. Germline CDR1 GTSNPN, CDR2 SVGIG (reference sequence). The CDR3 runs 15 residues.

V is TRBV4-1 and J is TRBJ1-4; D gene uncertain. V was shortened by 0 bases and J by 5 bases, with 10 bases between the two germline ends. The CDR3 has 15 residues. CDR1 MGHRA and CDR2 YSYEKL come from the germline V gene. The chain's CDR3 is CASSQEGSGNEKLFF. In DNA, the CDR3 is TGCGCCAGCAGCCAAGAGGGAAGTGGGAATGAAAAACTGTTTTTT.

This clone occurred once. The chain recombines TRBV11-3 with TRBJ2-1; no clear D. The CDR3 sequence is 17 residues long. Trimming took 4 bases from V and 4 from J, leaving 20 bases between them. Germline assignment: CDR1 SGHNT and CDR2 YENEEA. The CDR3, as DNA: TGTGCCAGCAGCTCCCACCTCGGCCTCCCTTCTTACAATGAGCAGTTCTTC. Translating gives CASSSHLGLPSYNEQFF.

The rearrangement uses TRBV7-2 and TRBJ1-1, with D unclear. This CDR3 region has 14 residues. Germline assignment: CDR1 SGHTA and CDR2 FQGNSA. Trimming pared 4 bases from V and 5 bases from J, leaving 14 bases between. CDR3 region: CASSSTPTGTEAFF. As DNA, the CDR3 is TGTGCCAGCAGCTCCACCCCGACCGGGACTGAAGCTTTCTTT.

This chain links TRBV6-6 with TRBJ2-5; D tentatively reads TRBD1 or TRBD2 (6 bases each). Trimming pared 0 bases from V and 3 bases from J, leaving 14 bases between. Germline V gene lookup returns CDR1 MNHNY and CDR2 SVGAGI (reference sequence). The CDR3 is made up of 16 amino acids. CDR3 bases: TGTGCCAGCAGTTACTCGCGAATAGGGGGGAAAGAGACCCAGTACTTC. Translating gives CASSYSRIGGKETQYF.

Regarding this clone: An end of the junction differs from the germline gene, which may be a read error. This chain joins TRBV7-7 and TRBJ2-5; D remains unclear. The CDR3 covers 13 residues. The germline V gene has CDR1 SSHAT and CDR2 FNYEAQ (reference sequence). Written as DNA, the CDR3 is TGTGCTAGCAGCTTAGGGTTTGGCGAGACCCAGTACTTC. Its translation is CASSLGFGETQYF.

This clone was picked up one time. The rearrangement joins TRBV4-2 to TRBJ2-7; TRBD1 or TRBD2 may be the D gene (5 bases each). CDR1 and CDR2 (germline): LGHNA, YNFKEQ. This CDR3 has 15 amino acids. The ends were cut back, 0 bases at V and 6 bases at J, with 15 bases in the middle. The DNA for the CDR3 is TGTGCCAGCAGCCAAGACCCGGGACCTAGGTTCGAGCAGTACTTC. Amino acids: CASSQDPGPRFEQYF.

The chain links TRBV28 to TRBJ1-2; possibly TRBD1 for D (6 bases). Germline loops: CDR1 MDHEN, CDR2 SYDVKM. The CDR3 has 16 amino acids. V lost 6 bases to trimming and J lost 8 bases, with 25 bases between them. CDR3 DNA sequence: TGTGCCAGCAGCCCCGCGGGGGGCGGAGTCCGAGGAGGCTACACCTTC. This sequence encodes CASSPAGGGVRGGYTF.

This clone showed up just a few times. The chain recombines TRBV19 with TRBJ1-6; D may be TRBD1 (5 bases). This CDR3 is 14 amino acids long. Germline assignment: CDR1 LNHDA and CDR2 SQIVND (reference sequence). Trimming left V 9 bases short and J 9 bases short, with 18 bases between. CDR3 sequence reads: CASSSGMGGSPLHF. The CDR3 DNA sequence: TGTGCCAGCTCCTCAGGGATGGGAGGTTCACCCCTCCACTTT.

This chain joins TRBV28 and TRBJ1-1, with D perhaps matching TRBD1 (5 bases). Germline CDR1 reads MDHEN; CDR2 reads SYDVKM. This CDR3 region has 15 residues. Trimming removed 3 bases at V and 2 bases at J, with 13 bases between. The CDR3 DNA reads TGTGCCAGCAGTTTGATTGGCAGGGATAACACTGAAGCTTTCTTT. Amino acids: CASSLIGRDNTEAFF.

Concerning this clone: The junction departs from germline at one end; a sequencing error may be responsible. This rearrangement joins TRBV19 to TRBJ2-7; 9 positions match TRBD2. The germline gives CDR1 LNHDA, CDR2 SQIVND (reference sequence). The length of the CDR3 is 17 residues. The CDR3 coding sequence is TGTGCCAGTAGTATAGATCAGCGGGAGGCCCCAATCTACCAGCAGTACTTC. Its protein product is CASSIDQREAPIYQQYF.

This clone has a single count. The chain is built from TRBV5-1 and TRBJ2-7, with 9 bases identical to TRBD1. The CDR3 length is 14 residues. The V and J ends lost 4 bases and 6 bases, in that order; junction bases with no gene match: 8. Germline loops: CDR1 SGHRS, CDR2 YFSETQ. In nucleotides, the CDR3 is TGCGCCAGCAGCCAGGACAGGGGATTGAGCGAGCAGTACTTC. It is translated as CASSQDRGLSEQYF.